This T cell receptor beta chain was captured in a study of T cell responses to AZD1222 COVID-19 vaccine. The protocol was immunoSEQ multiplex PCR, while the TCRdb copy is restricted to in-frame clones and leaves out a portion. Found here are under 50,000 clones, 70% to 90% of them singletons; the top ten hold 1% to 1.3%. The CDR3 runs to 14 residues. V gave up 4 bases and J gave up 3 bases; unmatched junction bases: 3. CDR1 is SGDLS and CDR2 is YYNGEE in the germline V gene. This clonotype was obtained from an adult who received the AZD1222 COVID-19 vaccine. The chain links TRBV9 to TRBJ2-7; 11 nucleotides match TRBD2. The input for sequencing was peripheral blood, taken 28 days after the second AZD1222 dose. CDR3 in amino acids: CASSPGLAGYEQYF. In DNA, the CDR3 is TGTGCCAGCAGCCCCGGACTAGCGGGCTACGAGCAGTACTTC.